The 18 T cell receptor beta chains below come from one sample, sequenced in a study of T cell repertoires in cytomegalovirus infection. MiXCR was run by TCRdb on the reads, yielding one entry per CDR3 protein. The top ten clones hold around an eighth of a sample with around 360,000 distinct CDR3 sequences, roughly 34% of them seen once. Which antigens these TCRs recognize remains unknown. Sequencing was performed on cultured PBMCs, taken from culture after CMV antigen stimulation. The origin of the receptors is a human donor in good health (CMV status not recorded). Some clones in this sample may be carry-over from other donors' samples.

This clonotype was observed a handful of times. V and J are TRBV5-6 and TRBJ1-4; TRBD1 aligns across 9 bases. CDR1 and CDR2 from the germline V gene are SGHDT and YYEEEE. This CDR3 contains 14 residues. V shed 4 bases and J 8 bases; nucleotides not matched to a gene: 6. Written as DNA, the CDR3 is TGTGCCAGCAGCCAACCCGGGACAGGGGAAAAACTGTTTTTT. Encoded protein: CASSQPGTGEKLFF.

This clonotype was seen more than once but under ten times. The rearrangement joins TRBV28 to TRBJ1-6; no reliable D call. CDR3 length equals 16 residues. Deletions cut 7 bases from V and 6 bases from J, with 19 bases between. Germline V CDR1 and CDR2: MDHEN, SYDVKM. CDR3 in DNA: TGTGCCAGCACCCTATTGGGCGGAAACCCTAATTCACCCCTCCACTTT. The encoded protein is CASTLLGGNPNSPLHF.

V usage is TRBV19 and J usage is TRBJ2-6; no clear D gene. Germline V gene data show CDR1 as LNHDA and CDR2 as SQIVND (reference sequence). V shed 5 bases and J shed 3 bases, with 8 bases lying between them. The CDR3 is made up of 14 amino acids. CDR3 DNA: TGTGCCAGTAGTTCTGACAATGGGGCCAACGTCCTGACTTTC. Translated, it gives CASSSDNGANVLTF.

There are a few counts of this clonotype. The V gene is TRBV5-6, the J gene TRBJ2-1; maybe TRBD2 (6 bases). Trimming removed 6 bases from V and 8 bases from J, with 21 bases in between. This CDR3 region has 15 residues. Germline V gene data show CDR1 as SGHDT and CDR2 as YYEEEE. The CDR3 nucleotides read TGTGCCAGCACTAAAGTGGGGGGAGAGGTGCATGAGCAGTTCTTC. Its translation: CASTKVGGEVHEQFF. Full variable domain (remainder filled in from reference TRBV5-6 and TRBJ2-1): DAGVTQSPTHLIKTRGQQVTLRCSPKSGHDTVSWYQQALGQGPQFIFQYYEEEERQRGNFPDRFSGHQFPNYSSELNVNALLLGDSALYLCASTKVGGEVHEQFFGPGTRLTVL.

The gene calls are TRBV25-1 and TRBJ2-5; D not certain. The CDR3 extends over 16 amino acids. V was cut by 0 bases and J by 5 bases, with 16 bases left in between. Looked up from germline, CDR1 is MGHDK and CDR2 is SYGVNS. DNA of the CDR3: TGTGCCAGCAGTGAATATATTAGGAGCTTCGGGGAGACCCAGTACTTC. Amino acids: CASSEYIRSFGETQYF.

This clonotype appeared once. The rearrangement links TRBV20-1 to TRBJ2-7; TRBD2 might be the D (5 bases). The V end lost 2 bases, the J end lost 3 bases, and 8 bases lay between the germline ends. CDR1 is DFQATT, CDR2 SNEGSKA, per germline (reference sequence). The CDR3 totals 12 residues. The DNA for the CDR3 is TGCAGTGCTAGATACCGGGACTACGAGCAGTACTTC. Amino acids: CSARYRDYEQYF.

This chain uses TRBV7-8 with TRBJ1-2, with D uncertain. V was pared by 2 bases and J by 4 bases, with 11 bases between. The CDR3 consists of 14 residues. Germline V gene lookup returns CDR1 SGHVS and CDR2 FQNEAQ. The chain's CDR3 is CASSLIQQTYGYTF. The CDR3 nucleotides read TGTGCCAGCAGCTTAATCCAGCAGACCTATGGCTACACCTTC.

This chain connects TRBV6-2 or TRBV6-3 to TRBJ1-1; D is unresolved. This CDR3 region has 15 residues. Looked up from germline, CDR1 is MNHEY and CDR2 is SVGEGT. V was trimmed by 5 bases and J by 4 bases, leaving 17 bases between them. CDR3 loop: CASSEWRQERTEAFF. The CDR3 nucleotides are TGTGCCAGCAGTGAATGGCGGCAGGAGCGCACTGAAGCTTTCTTT.

There are a few counts of this clonotype. The V call is TRBV6-2 or TRBV6-3, the J call TRBJ1-5; TRBD1 is a possible D gene (5 bases). The CDR3 runs 13 residues. V was trimmed by 6 bases and J by 7 bases, leaving 13 bases between them. Looked up from germline, CDR1 is MNHEY and CDR2 is SVGEGT. The CDR3, as DNA: TGTGCCAGCAGCTTCTGGGGGAACCAGCCCCAGCATTTT. It codes for CASSFWGNQPQHF.

This clonotype came up a few times. This sequence joins TRBV7-2 and TRBJ2-1; 8 bases match TRBD2. This CDR3 spans 14 amino acids. The V and J ends lost 5 bases and 5 bases, in that order; junction bases with no gene match: 5. Per the germline V gene, CDR1 is SGHTA and CDR2 is FQGNSA. The CDR3 nucleotides are TGTGCCAGCAGCCCGGGACTAGACGACAATGAGCAGTTCTTC. Its protein product is CASSPGLDDNEQFF.

This chain links TRBV12-3 or TRBV12-4 with TRBJ1-3; a possible D gene is TRBD1 (5 bases). V was shortened by 5 bases and J by 2 bases, with 10 bases between the two germline ends. This CDR3 has 14 amino acids. CDR3 protein: CASSPGTPGNTIYF. The DNA for the CDR3 is TGTGCCAGCAGTCCAGGGACCCCTGGAAACACCATATATTTT.

This clonotype was counted only a few times. This chain uses TRBV5-5 with TRBJ2-2, with D possibly being TRBD1 (6 bases). Looked up from germline, CDR1 is SGHKS and CDR2 is YYEKEE (reference sequence). The V gene lost 0 bases and the J gene lost 1 base, with 10 bases spanning the gap. The CDR3 totals 16 residues. The CDR3 DNA reads TGTGCCAGCAGCTTGGAAGGGGGACAGAACACCGGGGAGCTGTTTTTT. Its translation: CASSLEGGQNTGELFF.

The V call is TRBV12-3 or TRBV12-4, the J call TRBJ2-5; D possibly uses TRBD1 or TRBD2 (5 bases each). The CDR3 contains 16 residues. Trimming cost V 1 base and J 2 bases, with 14 bases left between them. DNA of the CDR3: TGTGCCAGCAGTTTAGAGGGGTGGGGCGGGCAAGAGACCCAGTACTTC. Translating it yields CASSLEGWGGQETQYF.

The sample holds a few counts of this clonotype. This rearrangement joins TRBV7-9 to TRBJ1-3, with 9 nucleotides matching TRBD1. CDR1 and CDR2 (germline): SEHNR, FQNEAQ (reference sequence). This CDR3 comprises 16 residues. V shed 5 bases and J 2 bases; nucleotides not matched to a gene: 7. The CDR3 loop is CASSRSGDRAGNTIYF. In DNA form, the CDR3 reads TGTGCCAGCAGCCGCTCGGGGGACAGGGCTGGAAACACCATATATTTT.

The gene calls are TRBV27 and TRBJ1-4, with D tentatively TRBD1 (5 bases). Trimming removed 4 bases from V and 5 bases from J, with 11 bases in between. Germline CDR1 reads MNHEY; CDR2 reads SMNVEV (reference sequence). The CDR3 consists of 14 residues. The CDR3 bases are TGTGCCAGCAGTTACCAGGGACCGAATGAAAAACTGTTTTTT. As protein: CASSYQGPNEKLFF.

The CDR3 region is CASSSLRVSPLHF. The CDR3 DNA follows: TGTGCCAGCAGCTCGCTCAGGGTATCACCCCTCCACTTT. The chain recombines TRBV5-6 with TRBJ1-6; TRBD1 is a possible D gene (5 bases). V lost 3 bases, J lost 10 bases, and 11 bases lay in between. CDR1 and CDR2 (germline): SGHDT, YYEEEE. The CDR3 sequence is 13 residues long.

The V and J genes are TRBV20-1 and TRBJ1-2; TRBD1 matches 7 bases. V lost 6 bases, J lost 6 bases, and 16 bases stayed unmatched. The CDR3 sequence is 15 residues long. CDR1 and CDR2 from the germline V gene are DFQATT and SNEGSKA (reference sequence). Here the CDR3 reads CSADGRTGEGDGYTF. The CDR3 DNA follows: TGCAGTGCCGACGGGCGAACAGGGGAGGGTGATGGCTACACCTTC.

This clonotype was seen more than once but under ten times. The chain carries TRBV5-6 and TRBJ2-1; no firm D call. The CDR3 length is 13 residues. V lost 4 bases to trimming and J lost 5 bases, with 10 bases between them. Looked up from germline, CDR1 is SGHDT and CDR2 is YYEEEE. CDR3 loop: CASSPSLDNEQFF. For the CDR3, the DNA is TGTGCCAGCAGCCCGAGCTTGGACAATGAGCAGTTCTTC. The full variable domain, its missing parts supplied by reference TRBV5-6 and TRBJ2-1, is DAGVTQSPTHLIKTRGQQVTLRCSPKSGHDTVSWYQQALGQGPQFIFQYYEEEERQRGNFPDRFSGHQFPNYSSELNVNALLLGDSALYLCASSPSLDNEQFFGPGTRLTVL.